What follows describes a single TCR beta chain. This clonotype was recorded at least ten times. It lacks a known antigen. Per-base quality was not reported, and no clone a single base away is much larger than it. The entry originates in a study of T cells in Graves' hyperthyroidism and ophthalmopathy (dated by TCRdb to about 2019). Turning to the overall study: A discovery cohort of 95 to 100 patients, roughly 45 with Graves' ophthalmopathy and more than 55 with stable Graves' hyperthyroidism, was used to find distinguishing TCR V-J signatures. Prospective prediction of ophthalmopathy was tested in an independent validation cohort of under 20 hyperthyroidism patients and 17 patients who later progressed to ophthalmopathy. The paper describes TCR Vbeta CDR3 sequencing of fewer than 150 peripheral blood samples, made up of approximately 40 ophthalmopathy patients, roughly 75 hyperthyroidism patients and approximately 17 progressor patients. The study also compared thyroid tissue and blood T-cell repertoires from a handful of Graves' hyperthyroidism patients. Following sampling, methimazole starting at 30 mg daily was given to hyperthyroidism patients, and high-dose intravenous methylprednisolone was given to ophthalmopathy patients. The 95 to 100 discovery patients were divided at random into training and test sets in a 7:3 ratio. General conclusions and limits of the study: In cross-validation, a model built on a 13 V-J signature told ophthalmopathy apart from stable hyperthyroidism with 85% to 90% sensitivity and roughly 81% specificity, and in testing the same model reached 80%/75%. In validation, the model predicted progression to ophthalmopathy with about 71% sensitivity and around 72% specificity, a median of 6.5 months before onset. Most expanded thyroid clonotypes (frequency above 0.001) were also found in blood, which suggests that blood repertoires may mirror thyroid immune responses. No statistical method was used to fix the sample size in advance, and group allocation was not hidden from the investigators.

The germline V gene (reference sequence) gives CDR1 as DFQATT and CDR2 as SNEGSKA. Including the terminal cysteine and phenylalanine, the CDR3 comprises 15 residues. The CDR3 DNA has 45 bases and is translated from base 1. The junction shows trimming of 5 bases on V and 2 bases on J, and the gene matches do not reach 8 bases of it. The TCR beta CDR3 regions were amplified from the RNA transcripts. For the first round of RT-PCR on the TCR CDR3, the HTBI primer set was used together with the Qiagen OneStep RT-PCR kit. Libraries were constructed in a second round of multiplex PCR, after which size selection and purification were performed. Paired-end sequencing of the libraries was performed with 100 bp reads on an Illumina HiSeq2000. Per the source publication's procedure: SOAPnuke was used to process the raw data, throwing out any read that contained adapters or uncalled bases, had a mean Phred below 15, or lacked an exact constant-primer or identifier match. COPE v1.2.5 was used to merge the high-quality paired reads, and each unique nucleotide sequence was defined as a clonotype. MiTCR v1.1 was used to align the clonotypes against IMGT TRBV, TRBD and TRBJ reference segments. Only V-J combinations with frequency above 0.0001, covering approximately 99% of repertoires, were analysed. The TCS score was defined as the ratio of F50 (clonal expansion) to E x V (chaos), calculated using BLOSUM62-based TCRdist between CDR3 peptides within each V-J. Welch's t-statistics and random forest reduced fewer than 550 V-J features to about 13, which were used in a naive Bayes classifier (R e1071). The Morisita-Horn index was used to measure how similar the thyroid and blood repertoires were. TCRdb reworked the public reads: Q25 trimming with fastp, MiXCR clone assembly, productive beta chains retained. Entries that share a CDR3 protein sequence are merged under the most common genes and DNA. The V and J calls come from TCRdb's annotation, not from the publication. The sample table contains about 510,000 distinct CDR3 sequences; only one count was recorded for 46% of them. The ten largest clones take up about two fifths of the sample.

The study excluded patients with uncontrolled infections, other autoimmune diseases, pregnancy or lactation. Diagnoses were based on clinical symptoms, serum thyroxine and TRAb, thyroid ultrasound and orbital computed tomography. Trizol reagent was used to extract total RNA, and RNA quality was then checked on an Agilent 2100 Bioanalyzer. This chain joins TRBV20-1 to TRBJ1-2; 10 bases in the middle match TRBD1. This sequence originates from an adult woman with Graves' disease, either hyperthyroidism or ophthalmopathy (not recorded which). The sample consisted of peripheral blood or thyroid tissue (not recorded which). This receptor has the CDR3 CSAPRDRGLNYGYTF. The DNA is TGCAGTGCTCCCAGGGACAGGGGTCTAAACTATGGCTACACCTTC.